One and the same sample provided the 2 T cell receptor beta chains below, sequenced in a study of T cells after yellow fever vaccination. TCRdb ran MiXCR on the 5' RACE reads and lists one entry per CDR3 protein. This sample has around 590,000 distinct CDR3 sequences, with 9% to 15% found just once. The input for sequencing was PBMCs, taken on the day of the yellow fever booster vaccination. Receptor source: a man aged 25 to 40 who received the YFV17D yellow fever vaccine.

The chain carries TRBV5-1 and TRBJ2-1; D is possibly TRBD1 or TRBD2 (6 bases each). The CDR3 is 15 amino acids. Trimming shortened V by 2 bases and J by 5 bases, and 14 bases separated the two germline ends. CDR1 and CDR2 from the germline V gene are SGHRS and YFSETQ. The CDR3 region is CASSFRSGADNEQFF. The CDR3 coding sequence is TGCGCCAGCAGCTTTAGATCGGGGGCTGACAATGAGCAGTTCTTC.

There are a few counts of this clonotype. This chain links TRBV11-2 with TRBJ2-4, with 15 positions matching TRBD2. CDR1 is SGHAT and CDR2 is FQNNGV in the germline V gene. This CDR3 has 16 residues. The trim removed 3 bases at V and 4 bases at J, leaving 1 base unmatched. The CDR3 nucleotides read TGTGCCAGCAGCTTCGGACTAGCGGGAGGGAAAAACATTCAGTACTTC. It specifies CASSFGLAGGKNIQYF.